This TCR beta chain was sequenced for a study of radiotherapy plus CTLA-4 blockade in lung cancer. Study-wide results and limits: After treatment with radiotherapy plus ipilimumab, TCR clones that came from the tumor expanded in blood.

Turning to this clone: Antigen: not known.

Libraries were prepared by immunoSEQ multiplex PCR; TCRdb keeps only in-frame clonotypes and omits some of them. The sample has 40,000 to 55,000 clones; about 86% are singletons. The input for sequencing was peripheral blood, taken from a patient treated with radiotherapy plus ipilimumab. The sequence was collected from a human donor with non-small cell lung cancer that progressed on radiotherapy plus ipilimumab. Some clones in this sample may be carry-over from other donors' samples.

CDR3 in amino acids: CASSLNPRAAYNSPLHF. The CDR3, as DNA: TGCGCCAGCAGCTTGAACCCCAGGGCTGCCTATAATTCACCCCTCCACTTT. The rearrangement links TRBV5-1 to TRBJ1-6; D might be TRBD1 (5 bases). This CDR3 spans 17 amino acids. Trimming removed 1 base from V and 2 bases from J, with 13 bases in between. Germline-derived CDR1 and CDR2 are SGHRS and YFSETQ.